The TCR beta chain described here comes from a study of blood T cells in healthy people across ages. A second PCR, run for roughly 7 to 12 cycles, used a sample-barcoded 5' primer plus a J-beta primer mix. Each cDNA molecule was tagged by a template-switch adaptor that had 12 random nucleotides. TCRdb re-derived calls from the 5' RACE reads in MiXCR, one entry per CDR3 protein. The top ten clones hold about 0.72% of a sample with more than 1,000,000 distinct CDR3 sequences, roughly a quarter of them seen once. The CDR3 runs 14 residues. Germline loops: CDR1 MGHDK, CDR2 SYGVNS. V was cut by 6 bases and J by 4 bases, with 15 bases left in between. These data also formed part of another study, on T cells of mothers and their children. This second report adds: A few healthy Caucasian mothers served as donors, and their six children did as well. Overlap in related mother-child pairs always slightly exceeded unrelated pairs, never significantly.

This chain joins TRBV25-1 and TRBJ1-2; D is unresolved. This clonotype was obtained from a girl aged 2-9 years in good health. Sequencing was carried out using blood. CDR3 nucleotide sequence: TGTGCCAGCAGGGCGCTGGACTGGCCCTATGGCTACACCTTC. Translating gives CASRALDWPYGYTF.